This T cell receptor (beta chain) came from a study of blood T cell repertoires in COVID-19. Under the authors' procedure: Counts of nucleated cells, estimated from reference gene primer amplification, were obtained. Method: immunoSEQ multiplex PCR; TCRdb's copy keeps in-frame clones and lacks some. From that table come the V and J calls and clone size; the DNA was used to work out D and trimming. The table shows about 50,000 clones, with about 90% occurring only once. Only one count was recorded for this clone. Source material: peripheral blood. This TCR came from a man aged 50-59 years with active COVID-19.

The CDR3 DNA sequence: TGTGCCAGCAACTTACAGGGGGCCTACGAGCAGTACTTC. This encodes CASNLQGAYEQYF. J is TRBJ2-7 and V is TRBV5-4; TRBD1 matches at 8 bases. With 6 bases clipped from V and 2 bases from J, the junction kept 4 bases outside the gene matches. Germline assignment: CDR1 SGHNT and CDR2 YYREEE (reference sequence). The CDR3 totals 13 residues. Full variable domain (outside the CDR3, taken from reference TRBV5-4 and TRBJ2-7): ETGVTQSPTHLIKTRGQQVTLRCSSQSGHNTVSWYQQALGQGPQFIFQYYREEENGRGNFPPRFSGLQFPNYSSELNVNALELDDSALYLCASNLQGAYEQYFGPGTRLTVT.